Presented here are 26 T cell receptor beta chains from one specimen sequenced in a study of tumor-infiltrating lymphocytes in primary liver carcinoma. A primer in the constant region served to generate TCR beta cDNA from 500 to 600 ng of total RNA. Amplification in three nested multiplex PCR rounds with slightly modified ARM-PCR gave rise to TCR beta libraries. Two initial PCR rounds of around 9 cycles each paired TRBV1-TRBV30 forward primers with a C-beta reverse primer. TCRdb reprocessed the multiplex PCR reads with MiXCR, giving one entry per CDR3 protein. This sample has 35,000 to 50,000 distinct CDR3 sequences; 60% to 80% occur once, and the top ten carry less than 50%. DNA and RNA were both co-extracted from around 20-30 mg of bulk tissue that had not been sorted. Source material: tumor-adjacent normal liver tissue. These receptors all come from a woman aged 25 to 39 with primary liver carcinoma and hepatitis B virus infection.

This chain joins TRBV29-1 and TRBJ1-1; no clear D gene. Germline CDR1 reads SQVTM; CDR2 reads ANQGSEA. This CDR3 is built from 13 residues. V lost 8 bases to trimming and J lost 11 bases, with 24 bases between them. The CDR3 here is CSFYHSLNTVAFF. For the CDR3, the DNA is TGCAGCTTTTATCACAGTCTGAACACTGTGGCTTTCTTT.

Many counts were recorded for this clonotype. The J gene is TRBJ1-2, the V gene TRBV5-6; the D is unclear. Trimming left V 3 bases short and J 7 bases short, with 7 bases between. The CDR3 consists of 11 residues. Germline CDR1 and CDR2: SGHDT and YYEEEE. Written as DNA, the CDR3 is TGTGCCAGCAGCTATAGAACTGGCTACACCTTC. This encodes CASSYRTGYTF.

Remarks on this clonotype: At one end, the junction sequence differs from germline, possibly due to a read error. The chain employs TRBV7-8 and TRBJ2-3; TRBD2 agrees at 10 bases. Germline CDR1 reads SGHVS; CDR2 reads FQNEAQ. The CDR3 loop spans 16 amino acids. The CDR3 DNA follows: TGTACCAGCAGCTTAGGAGCGGGAGGGCTTGGAGATACGCAATATTTT. Translating gives CTSSLGAGGLGDTQYF. Full variable domain (remainder filled in from reference TRBV7-8 and TRBJ2-3): GAGVSQSPRYKVAKRGQDVALRCDPISGHVSLFWYQQALGQGPEFLTYFQNEAQLDKSGLPSDRFFAERPEGSVSTLKIQRTQQEDSAVYLCTSSLGAGGLGDTQYFGPGTRLTVL.

Concerning this clonotype: Just one base apart from a much larger clone, this may be a read error. J is TRBJ2-7 and V is TRBV5-1, with TRBD2 identical over 10 bases. The CDR3 has 15 residues. Germline V gene lookup returns CDR1 SGHRS and CDR2 YFSETQ. The CDR3 DNA reads as TGCGCCAGGAGCTTTACTAGCGGGGATACCTACGAGCAGTACTTC. Its protein product is CARSFTSGDTYEQYF.

This clonotype was observed a few times. The junction differs from germline at one of its ends, possibly a read error. This chain links TRBV30 with TRBJ2-3; D may match TRBD1 or TRBD2 (5 bases each). Germline V gives CDR1 GTSNPN, CDR2 SVGIG (reference sequence). The CDR3 length is 14 residues. As DNA, the CDR3 is TGCGCCTGGAGTCCGGGGACGGGCACAGGTACGCAGTATTTT. Its protein is CAWSPGTGTGTQYF.

As for this clonotype: Mismatch with germline at one junction end may stem from a read error. The chain uses TRBV4-1 and TRBJ2-1; D unclear. The CDR3 is 12 amino acids. Germline values: CDR1 MGHRA, CDR2 YSYEKL. The CDR3, as DNA: TGTGCCAGCAGCCATGTGAGAAATGAGCAGTTCTTC. This gives the protein CASSHVRNEQFF.

This clonotype has only one observation. The conserved final phenylalanine or tryptophan is absent from the CDR3, which likely points to a read error. V and J are TRBV12-3 or TRBV12-4 and TRBJ2-6, with D unresolved. There are 14 residues in the CDR3. The CDR3 DNA reads as TGTGTCATCGGAGCAAGCTCTGCGGCCAACGTCCTGACTTTA. It yields the protein CVIGASSAANVLTL.

In its sample, this clonotype was seen many times. The rearrangement links TRBV10-3 to TRBJ2-2; D is perhaps TRBD2 (6 bases). With 8 bases removed from V and 1 base from J, the gap between germline ends came to 23 bases. This CDR3 comprises 18 residues. Germline V gene data show CDR1 as ENHRY and CDR2 as SYGVKD. CDR3 DNA sequence: TGTGCCATCTCAAGTGCGGAGGGGTGGCAGCGGAACACCGGGGAGCTGTTTTTT. Its protein product is CAISSAEGWQRNTGELFF.

This clonotype was recorded only once. At one boundary the junction diverges from the germline segment, which might be a read error. This chain joins TRBV6-6 and TRBJ2-3, with 10 bases fitting TRBD2. Per the germline V gene, CDR1 is MNHNY and CDR2 is SVGAGI (reference sequence). The CDR3 runs to 16 residues. CDR3 DNA: TGTGCCAGGAGTTCCTGGGTAGCGGGAGGCCGAGATACGCAGTATTTC. It specifies CARSSWVAGGRDTQYF.

Concerning this clonotype itself: An end of the junction differs from the germline gene, which may be a read error. The chain uses TRBV12-3 or TRBV12-4 and TRBJ2-1; 8 nucleotides match TRBD2. The CDR3 runs 14 residues. The CDR3 loop is CASILVAGYNDQFF. CDR3 in DNA: TGTGCCAGCATTTTAGTAGCGGGGTACAATGACCAGTTCTTC.

About this clonotype: Since a much larger clone is just one base distant, this may be a read error. V and J are TRBV28 and TRBJ2-5; D is uncertain. Germline values: CDR1 MDHEN, CDR2 SYDVKM. This CDR3 is built from 11 residues. V was cut by 6 bases and J by 4 bases, with 6 bases left in between. The CDR3 spells CASSEIETQYF. The CDR3, as DNA: TGTGCCAGCAGCGAAATAGAGACCCAGTACTTC.

Concerning this clonotype itself: A clone one base away is much larger, so this may be a read error. The rearrangement links TRBV13 to TRBJ2-3; TRBD2 aligns across 7 bases. V shed 11 bases, J shed 4 bases, and the junction held 18 bases outside the gene matches. The CDR3 consists of 16 residues. Germline V gives CDR1 PRHDT, CDR2 FYEKMQ (reference sequence). The CDR3 protein is CAAEMTSRRCADTQYF. CDR3 bases: TGTGCCGCCGAAATGACTAGCAGACGATGTGCAGATACGCAGTATTTT. Full variable domain (outside the CDR3, taken from reference TRBV13 and TRBJ2-3): AAGVIQSPRHLIKEKRETATLKCYPIPRHDTVYWYQQGPGQDPQFLISFYEKMQSDKGSIPDRFSAQQFSDYHSELNMSSLELGDSALYFCAAEMTSRRCADTQYFGPGTRLTVL.

On this clonotype itself: Sequence at one end of the junction differs from germline and may be a read error. The chain uses TRBV6-1 and TRBJ2-2; the match to TRBD2 covers 9 bases. Germline V gives CDR1 MNHNS, CDR2 SASEGT. The CDR3 is 17 amino acids. In DNA, the CDR3 is TGTGCCGGCAGTGCCTTTAGCGGGAGTGTGTCGAGCGGGGAACTGTTTTTT. The encoded protein is CAGSAFSGSVSSGELFF.

Only one count was recorded for this clonotype. The CDR3 end shows no conserved phenylalanine or tryptophan, and so a read error is likely. V gene TRBV5-5 combines with J gene TRBJ2-6; weak D call: TRBD1 (6 bases). CDR1 SGHKS and CDR2 YYEKEE come from the germline V gene (reference sequence). The CDR3 runs 17 residues. CDR3 in amino acids: CASSLLGAASVANVLTI. CDR3 bases: TGTGCCAGCAGCTTACTGGGGGCCGCTTCTGTGGCCAACGTCCTGACTATC.

This clonotype was recorded once. The chain joins TRBV6-1 to TRBJ2-3; D gene unclear. The CDR3 sequence is 11 residues long. Per the germline V gene, CDR1 is MNHNS and CDR2 is SASEGT. Trimming took off 0 bases at V and 11 bases at J, with 6 bases between the two ends. The CDR3 loop is CASSEAGMQYF. DNA of the CDR3: TGTGCCAGCAGTGAAGCAGGTATGCAGTATTTT.

In its sample, this clonotype is medium-sized (0.01 to 0.1%). This chain uses TRBV29-1 with TRBJ2-5; the D gene could be TRBD1 or TRBD2 (5 bases each). V gave up 2 bases and J gave up 5 bases, with 18 bases separating them. The CDR3 totals 15 residues. Germline V lookup: CDR1 SQVTM, CDR2 ANQGSEA. This CDR3 is CSVETGRGVRETQYF. CDR3 bases: TGCAGCGTTGAAACCGGAAGGGGAGTGAGGGAGACCCAGTACTTC.

Comments on this clonotype: The junction shows a germline mismatch at one end, possibly a read error. V gene TRBV6-1 combines with J gene TRBJ2-2; 8 bases are shared with TRBD1. Germline lookup yields CDR1 MNHNS and CDR2 SASEGT. The length of the CDR3 is 19 residues. CDR3 in amino acids: CASSETLPGGAANTGGLFF. The CDR3 DNA reads as TGTGCCAGCAGTGAAACCCTCCCAGGGGGCGCCGCGAACACCGGGGGGCTGTTTTTT.

The rearrangement uses TRBV4-2 and TRBJ2-7; D assignment may be TRBD1 or TRBD2 (5 bases each). This CDR3 has 15 amino acids. The V end lost 4 bases, the J end lost 0 bases, and 13 bases lay between the germline ends. Germline V gene data show CDR1 as LGHNA and CDR2 as YNFKEQ. The CDR3 region is CASSPTPGASYEQYF. Written as DNA, the CDR3 is TGTGCCAGCAGCCCCACCCCCGGGGCCTCCTACGAGCAGTACTTC.

This clonotype was found many times. The chain joins TRBV6-5 to TRBJ2-5; 12 nucleotides agree with TRBD2. The length of the CDR3 is 18 residues. Germline-derived CDR1 and CDR2 are MNHEY and SVGAGI. Trimming took 0 bases from V and 4 from J; bases not matched to a gene: 9. CDR3 nucleotide sequence: TGTGCCAGCAGTTACTCGGGACTAGCGGGCCATAACCGAGAGACCCAGTACTTC. It codes for CASSYSGLAGHNRETQYF.

This sequence joins TRBV29-1 and TRBJ2-7; D is possibly TRBD1 (6 bases). The CDR3 contains 14 residues. V gave up 4 bases and J gave up 6 bases, with 19 bases separating them. Germline V gene sequence: CDR1 SQVTM, CDR2 ANQGSEA. Here the CDR3 DNA reads TGCAGCGTTGGCCGATCAACAGGGATGGGCGAGCAGTACTTC. Its translation is CSVGRSTGMGEQYF.

With respect to this clonotype: A much larger clone differs from this one at a single base, so this may be a read error. CDR3 sequence (DNA): TGCACCAGCAGCCAAGATGGCATGGAGATCCAGTACTTC. Residues: CTSSQDGMEIQYF. The chain has TRBV4-3 and TRBJ2-5, with D uncertain. The CDR3 length is 13 residues. CDR1 and CDR2 (germline): LGHNA, YSLEER.

This clonotype was seen many times. V usage is TRBV6-1 and J usage is TRBJ2-1, with D perhaps being TRBD1 or TRBD2 (5 bases each). Trimming stripped 2 bases from V and 8 bases from J, with 16 bases between. The CDR3 runs 15 residues. Germline V gives CDR1 MNHNS, CDR2 SASEGT. CDR3 sequence reads: CASSERIGEYDEQFF. CDR3 DNA sequence: TGTGCCAGCAGTGAAAGGATAGGGGAGTACGATGAGCAGTTCTTC.

The chain combines TRBV11-2 with TRBJ2-7; 9 bases fit TRBD2. There are 14 residues in the CDR3. J was trimmed by 12 bases and V by 9 bases; bases with no gene match: 18. Germline V gene lookup returns CDR1 SGHAT and CDR2 FQNNGV. The CDR3 is CARSPIAGVKERYF. CDR3 nucleotides: TGTGCCAGAAGCCCTATAGCGGGAGTGAAAGAGAGGTACTTC.

Comments on this clonotype: A much larger clone differs by one base, so this may be a read error. The V gene is TRBV2, the J gene TRBJ2-1; possibly TRBD2 for D (5 bases). Germline values: CDR1 SNHLY, CDR2 FYNNEI. This CDR3 spans 13 amino acids. The CDR3: CASSEVPGYEEFF. CDR3 sequence (DNA): TGTGCCAGCAGTGAAGTTCCGGGATATGAGGAGTTCTTC. The full variable domain, its missing parts supplied by reference TRBV2 and TRBJ2-1, is EPEVTQTPSHQVTQMGQEVILRCVPISNHLYFYWYRQILGQKVEFLVSFYNNEISEKSEIFDDQFSVERPDGSNFTLKIRSTKLEDSAMYFCASSEVPGYEEFFGPGTRLTVL.

With regard to this clonotype: The junction does not match germline at one end; this may be a read error. V usage is TRBV11-2 and J usage is TRBJ1-1, with unresolved D. The CDR3 has 15 residues. Germline V gene sequence: CDR1 SGHAT, CDR2 FQNNGV. The CDR3 protein is CGSSLVPRGGTEAFF. The CDR3, as DNA: TGTGGCAGCAGCCTAGTCCCCCGCGGCGGAACTGAAGCTTTCTTT.

This clonotype appeared once. CDR3 bases: TGTGCCAGCAGTTTGGGGGGCCCCTCCTACGAGCAGTACTTC. Translating gives CASSLGGPSYEQYF. The chain combines TRBV7-9 with TRBJ2-7, with D perhaps TRBD1 or TRBD2 (6 bases each). CDR1 SEHNR and CDR2 FQNEAQ come from the germline V gene (reference sequence). The CDR3 extends over 14 amino acids. Trimming shortened V by 6 bases and J by 0 bases, and 12 bases separated the two germline ends. Using reference TRBV7-9 and TRBJ2-7 for the parts outside the CDR3, the full variable domain is DTGVSQNPRHKITKRGQNVTFRCDPISEHNRLYWYRQTLGQGPEFLTYFQNEAQLEKSRLLSDRFSAERPKGSFSTLEIQRTEQGDSAMYLCASSLGGPSYEQYFGPGTRLTVT.